The clone carrying this TCR beta chain occurred many times. During its preparation, the TCRbeta library received unique molecular identifiers. TCRdb reanalysed the PCR reads using MiXCR and keeps one entry per CDR3 protein. The sample yields some 200,000 distinct CDR3 sequences, about 8.7% seen once. The CDR3 consists of 14 residues. The junction had 9 bases not matched to a gene; V was cut back by 5 bases and J by 7 bases. This sample is drawn from a study of T-cell reconstitution after alpha-beta-depleted transplantation in children. The clonotype originates from a male patient between 2 and 15 years old who had a stem cell transplant for acute myeloid leukemia, so the T cells may come from the graft donor. The specimen comprised PBMCs, mostly from graft donor cells, sampled 360 days after TCRalphabeta/CD19-depleted stem cell transplant. The J gene is TRBJ1-1, the V gene TRBV12-3 or TRBV12-4; 8 nucleotides agree with TRBD1. DNA for the CDR3: TGTGCCAGCAGTGTACGGACAGGGATCTATGAAGCTTTCTTT. Protein product: CASSVRTGIYEAFF.